What follows are 29 T cell receptor beta chains derived from one specimen sequenced in a study of human T cells and chemical hapten exposure. MiXCR was run by TCRdb on the RACE reads, yielding one entry per CDR3 protein. The data contain some 360,000 distinct CDR3 sequences, roughly 5.3% of them seen just once; the ten biggest clones take up about 2.5%. Indicated time point: pre-sensitization, week 0. Treatment meaning: therapeutic diphenylcyclopropenone sensitization with weekly scalp DPC. This specimen was whole blood, taken in connection with sensitization to the hapten diphenylcyclopropenone (DPC). The receptor set was obtained from a woman aged 45-65 years with alopecia areata. Some clones in this sample may be carry-over from other donors' samples.

The chain uses TRBV15 and TRBJ2-1; 10 positions agree with TRBD2. CDR1 LNHNV and CDR2 YYDKDF come from the germline V gene (reference sequence). V was pared by 0 bases and J by 4 bases, with 6 bases of the junction left unmatched. The CDR3 contains 17 residues. The CDR3 loop reads CATSRDPLAGAYNEQFF. The CDR3 DNA follows: TGTGCCACCAGCAGAGATCCCCTAGCGGGAGCATACAATGAGCAGTTCTTC. The whole variable domain, remainder taken from reference TRBV15 and TRBJ2-1, is DAMVIQNPRYQVTQFGKPVTLSCSQTLNHNVMYWYQQKSSQAPKLLFHYYDKDFNNEADTPDNFQSRRPNTSFCFLDIRSPGLGDTAMYLCATSRDPLAGAYNEQFFGPGTRLTVL.

This chain uses TRBV20-1 with TRBJ2-1, with TRBD2 matching over 9 bases. J lost 2 bases, V lost 3 bases, and 2 bases had no gene match. This CDR3 is 14 amino acids long. CDR1 and CDR2 (germline): DFQATT, SNEGSKA (reference sequence). The CDR3 bases are TGCAGTGCTAGTCGGACTAGCGCCTACAATGAGCAGTTCTTC. It translates to CSASRTSAYNEQFF.

This clonotype was counted many times. V usage is TRBV7-2 and J usage is TRBJ2-5; D is unresolved. Trimming cost V 6 bases and J 4 bases, with 6 bases left between them. The CDR3 consists of 11 residues. Germline V gene lookup returns CDR1 SGHTA and CDR2 FQGNSA. The CDR3 loop is CASRQGETQYF. CDR3 bases: TGTGCCAGCAGGCAAGGAGAGACCCAGTACTTC.

This clonotype was recorded at least ten times. The rearrangement joins TRBV3-1 to TRBJ2-2, with a possible D match to TRBD1 (5 bases). The CDR3 length is 15 residues. The V gene lost 3 bases and the J gene lost 7 bases, with 15 bases spanning the gap. Germline V CDR1 and CDR2: LGHDT, YNNKEL (reference sequence). The CDR3 DNA is TGTGCCAGCAGCCAGATGCAGGGTCAGGGCGGGGAGCTGTTTTTT. Encoded protein: CASSQMQGQGGELFF.

This clonotype showed up just a few times. V and J are TRBV5-1 and TRBJ2-1; perhaps TRBD2 as D (6 bases). Germline-derived CDR1 and CDR2 are SGHRS and YFSETQ. The CDR3 consists of 14 residues. Deletions cut 1 base from V and 9 bases from J, with 14 bases between. CDR3 sequence: CASSLKGPAGEQFF. The CDR3 DNA reads as TGCGCCAGCAGCTTGAAGGGCCCAGCGGGTGAGCAGTTCTTC.

This clonotype was seen a few times. J is TRBJ2-1 and V is TRBV12-3 or TRBV12-4; 9 bases align to TRBD1. This CDR3 spans 14 amino acids. Trimming removed 8 bases from V and 5 bases from J; junction bases left unmatched: 7. The CDR3 sequence: CASFLRDRDNEQFF. DNA for the CDR3: TGTGCCAGCTTCTTACGGGACAGGGACAATGAGCAGTTCTTC.

This clonotype was seen only a few times. This chain links TRBV28 with TRBJ1-1; 8 positions agree with TRBD1. Germline values: CDR1 MDHEN, CDR2 SYDVKM. The CDR3 contains 14 residues. The V and J ends lost 3 bases and 4 bases, in that order; junction bases with no gene match: 4. The DNA for the CDR3 is TGTGCCAGCAGTTTCCGACAGGGGAGCACTGAAGCTTTCTTT. Residues: CASSFRQGSTEAFF.

At least ten counts were recorded for this clonotype. The rearrangement links TRBV27 to TRBJ2-2; D might be TRBD1 (6 bases). The CDR3 has 13 amino acids. Germline CDR1 is MNHEY and CDR2 is SMNVEV (reference sequence). V was shortened by 4 bases and J by 6 bases, with 9 bases between the two germline ends. CDR3 bases: TGTGCCAGCAGTTATTCAGGGGCCGGGGAGCTGTTTTTT. The encoded protein is CASSYSGAGELFF.

This clonotype was picked up many times. The rearrangement uses TRBV7-2 and TRBJ2-3, with D unclear. The CDR3 runs 13 residues. Trimming shortened V by 4 bases and J by 6 bases, and 11 bases separated the two germline ends. Germline lookup yields CDR1 SGHTA and CDR2 FQGNSA. This CDR3 is CASSSITRDTQYF. DNA of the CDR3: TGTGCCAGCAGCTCGATCACAAGGGATACGCAGTATTTT.

This clonotype occurred many times. The genes are TRBV7-2 and TRBJ2-7; 7 bases line up with TRBD1. Germline V gene data show CDR1 as SGHTA and CDR2 as FQGNSA. The CDR3 covers 16 residues. J lost 3 bases, V lost 4 bases, and 12 bases had no gene match. CDR3 bases: TGTGCCAGCAGCTCGCCCCCGGGGACAGTCTTCTACGAGCAGTACTTC. It translates to CASSSPPGTVFYEQYF.

Remarks on this clonotype: The junction does not match germline at one end; this may be a read error. The chain joins TRBV6-6 to TRBJ2-1; 8 bases map to TRBD2. CDR1 and CDR2 from the germline V gene are MNHNY and SVGAGI (reference sequence). The CDR3 has 15 amino acids. CDR3 protein: CASSDSASGSGEQFF. DNA for the CDR3: TGTGCCAGCAGTGACTCAGCTAGCGGGTCGGGCGAGCAGTTCTTC.

The chain recombines TRBV18 with TRBJ1-2; possibly TRBD1 for D (6 bases). Trimming stripped 3 bases from V and 6 bases from J, with 17 bases between. The CDR3 runs 15 residues. Germline CDR1 reads KGHSH; CDR2 reads LQKENI. In DNA, the CDR3 is TGTGCCAGCTCACCGGGGGCGCCGCCGACTGATGGCTACACCTTC. It yields the protein CASSPGAPPTDGYTF.

Ten or more counts support this clonotype. The J gene is TRBJ2-4, the V gene TRBV11-2, with unresolved D. Trimming pared 4 bases from V and 3 bases from J, leaving 13 bases between. CDR1 is SGHAT and CDR2 is FQNNGV in the germline V gene. The CDR3 consists of 15 residues. CDR3 loop: CASSYPQLGKNIQYF. CDR3 nucleotide sequence: TGTGCCAGCAGCTACCCCCAGTTAGGCAAAAACATTCAGTACTTC.

This clonotype has a count of ten or more. The chain combines TRBV29-1 with TRBJ2-3; D is unclear. Trimming removed 3 bases at V and 0 bases at J, with 7 bases between. The CDR3 totals 13 residues. CDR1 and CDR2 (germline): SQVTM, ANQGSEA. CDR3 sequence reads: CSVDSPSTDTQYF. The CDR3 DNA reads as TGCAGCGTTGACAGCCCAAGCACAGATACGCAGTATTTT.

This clonotype was counted at least ten times. V and J are TRBV7-8 and TRBJ2-1, with D possibly TRBD2 on 5 matching bases. Germline V CDR1 and CDR2: SGHVS, FQNEAQ. The CDR3 runs to 14 residues. The ends were cut back, 3 bases at V and 4 bases at J, with 10 bases in the middle. The CDR3 DNA follows: TGTGCCAGCAGCTTCCGGGAAGCTTACAATGAGCAGTTCTTC. This translates into CASSFREAYNEQFF.

Turning to this clonotype: A single base separates this from a much larger clone, so it may be a read error. V usage is TRBV6-5 and J usage is TRBJ2-1; 8 positions match TRBD2. The CDR3 is 14 residues long. In germline, CDR1 is MNHEY, CDR2 SVGAGI. CDR3 nucleotides: TGTGACAGCAGTTACTCCCGGGAGGGGAATGAGCAGTTCTTC. Encoded protein: CDSSYSREGNEQFF.

Notes on this clonotype: Germline and junction disagree at one end, which may indicate a read error. The chain uses TRBV12-3 or TRBV12-4 and TRBJ2-4, with TRBD1 matching 11 bases. The CDR3 is 15 amino acids. CDR3 bases: TGTGCCAGCAATTTAAGCGGACAGGGGGCCAGCATTCAGTACTTC. Amino acid sequence: CASNLSGQGASIQYF.

This chain uses TRBV7-2 with TRBJ2-1; D may be TRBD2 (7 bases). V dropped 2 bases and J dropped 9 bases, with 11 bases sitting between them. The germline V gene has CDR1 SGHTA and CDR2 FQGNSA. The CDR3 contains 13 residues. CDR3 region: CASSLWGGSEQFF. CDR3 sequence (DNA): TGTGCCAGCAGCTTATGGGGGGGCAGTGAGCAGTTCTTC.

This clonotype was counted a few times. This chain uses TRBV4-2 with TRBJ2-3; TRBD1 might be the D (5 bases). In germline, CDR1 is LGHNA, CDR2 YNFKEQ. The V gene lost 1 base and the J gene lost 2 bases, with 13 bases spanning the gap. CDR3 length: 16 amino acids. The CDR3 is CASSQGRAVLTDTQYF. CDR3 DNA: TGTGCCAGCAGCCAAGGCAGGGCGGTCCTCACAGATACGCAGTATTTT.

The chain joins TRBV2 to TRBJ1-5, with unresolved D. The V end lost 4 bases, the J end lost 4 bases, and 5 bases lay between the germline ends. The germline CDR1 and CDR2 sequences are SNHLY and FYNNEI. This CDR3 spans 12 amino acids. Here the CDR3 DNA reads TGTGCCAGCAGTGCACGAAATCAGCCCCAGCATTTT. It is translated as CASSARNQPQHF.

This clonotype was observed at least ten times. This chain connects TRBV28 to TRBJ1-5; D may be TRBD1 (6 bases). V lost 5 bases and J lost 5, with 13 bases in between. CDR3 length: 14 residues. CDR1 is MDHEN and CDR2 is SYDVKM in the germline V gene. CDR3 bases: TGTGCCAGCAGTCCGCCAACAGGGCATCAGCCCCAGCATTTT. It translates to CASSPPTGHQPQHF.

At least ten counts were recorded for this clonotype. The chain employs TRBV5-1 and TRBJ2-7; D gene uncertain. The CDR3 totals 13 residues. Between the trimmed V and J ends, which lost 2 bases and 3 bases, there was a span of 9 bases. Per the germline V gene, CDR1 is SGHRS and CDR2 is YFSETQ. Written as DNA, the CDR3 is TGCGCCAGCAGCTTTGAGGAGAGCTACGAGCAGTACTTC. Translated: CASSFEESYEQYF.

This clonotype was seen only a few times. V and J are TRBV6-6 and TRBJ1-6, with no clear D. V was cut by 6 bases and J by 10 bases, with 13 bases left in between. CDR1 MNHNY and CDR2 SVGAGI come from the germline V gene (reference sequence). There are 13 residues in the CDR3. The CDR3 DNA reads as TGTGCCAGCAGCCCCTTTAGGGAATCACCCCTCCACTTT. Protein product: CASSPFRESPLHF.

The J gene is TRBJ1-2, the V gene TRBV7-9; D is possibly TRBD1 (5 bases). This CDR3 has 15 amino acids. Per the germline V gene, CDR1 is SEHNR and CDR2 is FQNEAQ (reference sequence). Trimming removed 1 base from V and 3 bases from J, with 12 bases in between. The DNA of the CDR3 is TGTGCCAGCAGCTTAGAAACGGGGGGAGACTATGGCTACACCTTC. It codes for CASSLETGGDYGYTF. Drawing the rest from reference TRBV7-9 and TRBJ1-2, the complete variable domain is DTGVSQNPRHKITKRGQNVTFRCDPISEHNRLYWYRQTLGQGPEFLTYFQNEAQLEKSRLLSDRFSAERPKGSFSTLEIQRTEQGDSAMYLCASSLETGGDYGYTFGSGTRLTVV.

This clonotype was found many times. This sequence joins TRBV6-6 and TRBJ1-6, with a weak D call TRBD1 (6 bases). The CDR3 length is 15 residues. Germline CDR1 is MNHNY and CDR2 is SVGAGI (reference sequence). V was shortened by 0 bases and J by 11 bases, with 14 bases between the two germline ends. CDR3 coding DNA: TGTGCCAGCAGTTACTCAGGGGGGGGGATGGCACCCCTCCACTTT. Protein product: CASSYSGGGMAPLHF.

This clonotype occurred many times. The DNA of the CDR3 is TGTGCCAGCAGTTCATCACAGGGGGCGCGCACAGATACGCAGTATTTT. Encoded protein: CASSSSQGARTDTQYF. The genes are TRBV28 and TRBJ2-3; the match to TRBD1 covers 9 bases. Trimming cost V 4 bases and J 1 base; bases outside gene matches: 6. CDR1 MDHEN and CDR2 SYDVKM come from the germline V gene. The CDR3 runs 16 residues.

The chain links TRBV7-6 to TRBJ2-7; D gene unclear. Trimming left V 3 bases short and J 4 bases short, with 13 bases between. The CDR3 has 14 residues. CDR1 SGHVS and CDR2 FNYEAQ come from the germline V gene. The CDR3 DNA follows: TGTGCCAGCAGCTTGGCGGACGCGGAGTACGAGCAGTACTTC. Its protein is CASSLADAEYEQYF.

This clonotype was seen at least ten times. The chain has TRBV27 and TRBJ2-5; D gene uncertain. CDR3 length: 12 residues. V lost 5 bases, J lost 7 bases, and 11 bases lay in between. CDR1 is MNHEY and CDR2 is SMNVEV in the germline V gene (reference sequence). For the CDR3, the DNA is TGTGCCAGCAGTAAATCCCCAGGGACCCAGTACTTC. Translating gives CASSKSPGTQYF.

This clonotype was seen many times. The chain employs TRBV29-1 and TRBJ2-5; tentatively, D is TRBD1 (6 bases). Germline V CDR1 and CDR2: SQVTM, ANQGSEA. This CDR3 has 13 amino acids. Trimming pared 8 bases from V and 0 bases from J, leaving 13 bases between. The CDR3 DNA is TGCAGCACGGAACAGGGCGACCAAGAGACCCAGTACTTC. Its translation: CSTEQGDQETQYF.